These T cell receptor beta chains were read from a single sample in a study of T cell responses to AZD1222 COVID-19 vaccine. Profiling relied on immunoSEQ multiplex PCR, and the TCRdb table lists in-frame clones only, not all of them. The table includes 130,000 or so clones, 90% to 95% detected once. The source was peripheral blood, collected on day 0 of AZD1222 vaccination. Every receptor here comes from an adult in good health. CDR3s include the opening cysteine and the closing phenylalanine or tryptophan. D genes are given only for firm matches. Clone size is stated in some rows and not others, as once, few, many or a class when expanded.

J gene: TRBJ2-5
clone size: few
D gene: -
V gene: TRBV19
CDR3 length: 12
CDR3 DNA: TGTGCCAGTAGCGACAGATCGGGGACCCAGTACTTC
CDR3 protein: CASSDRSGTQYF

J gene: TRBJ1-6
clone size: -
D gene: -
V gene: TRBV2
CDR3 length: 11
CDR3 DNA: TGTGCCAGCAAACTGGATTCACCCCTCCACTTT
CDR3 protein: CASKLDSPLHF

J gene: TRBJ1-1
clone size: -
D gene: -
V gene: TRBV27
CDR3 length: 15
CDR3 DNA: TGTGCCAGCAGACCCGGGGGGGCTGGGAACACTGAAGCTTTCTTT
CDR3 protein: CASRPGGAGNTEAFF

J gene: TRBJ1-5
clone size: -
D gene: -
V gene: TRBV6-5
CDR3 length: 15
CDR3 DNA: TGTGCCAGCAGTCGCCGGGGATATAGCAATCAGCCCCAGCATTTT
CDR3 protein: CASSRRGYSNQPQHF

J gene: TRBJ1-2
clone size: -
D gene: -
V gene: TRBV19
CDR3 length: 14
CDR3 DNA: TGTGCCAGTAGTATTGGGCGCCAGGTCTATGGCTACACCTTC
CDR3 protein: CASSIGRQVYGYTF

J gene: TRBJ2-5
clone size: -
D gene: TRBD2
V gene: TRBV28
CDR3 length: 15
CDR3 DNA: TGTGCCAGCAGACTTGCGGGGGGGATACAAGAGACCCAGTACTTC
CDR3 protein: CASRLAGGIQETQYF

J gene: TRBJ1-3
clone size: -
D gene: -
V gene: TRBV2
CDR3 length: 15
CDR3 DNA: TGTGCCAGCAGTTCTGGGGATTTTGCCGGAAACACCATATATTTT
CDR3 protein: CASSSGDFAGNTIYF

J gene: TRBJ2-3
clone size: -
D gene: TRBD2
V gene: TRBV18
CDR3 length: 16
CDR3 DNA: TGTGCCAGCTCCCTCCAGGGAGGGCCTAGCACAGATACGCAGTATTTT
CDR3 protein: CASSLQGGPSTDTQYF

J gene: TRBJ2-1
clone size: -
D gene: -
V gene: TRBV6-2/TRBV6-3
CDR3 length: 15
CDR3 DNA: TGTGCCAGCAGCCCTGGGACACTCTCCTACAATGAGCAGTTCTTC
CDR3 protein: CASSPGTLSYNEQFF

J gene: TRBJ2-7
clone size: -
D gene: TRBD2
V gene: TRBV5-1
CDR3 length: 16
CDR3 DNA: TGCGCCAGCAGCTTGCCCACTAGCGGGGGGCCCCGCGAGCAGTACTTC
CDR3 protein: CASSLPTSGGPREQYF

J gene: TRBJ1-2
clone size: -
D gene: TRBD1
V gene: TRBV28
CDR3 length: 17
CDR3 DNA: TGTGCCAGCAGTTCAACCTATCAGGGACAGCTCAACTATGGCTACACCTTC
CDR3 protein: CASSSTYQGQLNYGYTF

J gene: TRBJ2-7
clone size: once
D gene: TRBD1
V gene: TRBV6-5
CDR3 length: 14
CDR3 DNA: TGTGCCAGCAGTCCGACAGGGGGGGGGTACGAGCAGTACTTC
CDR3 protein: CASSPTGGGYEQYF

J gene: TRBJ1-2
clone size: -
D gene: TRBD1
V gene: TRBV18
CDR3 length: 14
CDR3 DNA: TGTGCCAGCTCACCTTGGGACAGGGTCGATGGCTACACCTTC
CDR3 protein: CASSPWDRVDGYTF

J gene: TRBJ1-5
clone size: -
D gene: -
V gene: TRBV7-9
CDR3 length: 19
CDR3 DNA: TGTGCCAGCAGCTTAGAAGCGGAGGTACAGGGTAGGAACAATCAGCCCCAGCATTTT
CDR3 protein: CASSLEAEVQGRNNQPQHF

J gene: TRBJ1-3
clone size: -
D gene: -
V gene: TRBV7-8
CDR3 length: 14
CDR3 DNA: TGTGCCAGCAGCTTACTAGGGAGGGGAAACACCATATATTTT
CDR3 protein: CASSLLGRGNTIYF